Presented here are 9 T cell receptor beta chains from one specimen sequenced in a study of T cells after yellow fever vaccination. TCRdb processed the 5' RACE reads anew with MiXCR; each CDR3 protein has one entry. Counted here are some 340,000 distinct CDR3 sequences, around 10% occurring once; the ten biggest clones make up roughly 3%. Specimen: CD4+ T cells sorted from PBMCs, collected 45 days after the yellow fever booster vaccination. The receptors derive from a man between 18 and 29 years old who received the YFV17D yellow fever vaccine.

This clonotype was picked up a small number of times. The genes are TRBV19 and TRBJ2-7, with D possibly called TRBD1 or TRBD2 (6 bases each). Trimming left V 6 bases short and J 3 bases short, with 15 bases between. This CDR3 is built from 14 residues. CDR1 is LNHDA and CDR2 is SQIVND in the germline V gene (reference sequence). CDR3 DNA sequence: TGTGCCAGTAGGGAACAGGGAGGCCTCTACGAGCAGTACTTC. It yields the protein CASREQGGLYEQYF.

V usage is TRBV20-1 and J usage is TRBJ2-1, with 10 bases fitting TRBD2. Germline loops: CDR1 DFQATT, CDR2 SNEGSKA (reference sequence). This CDR3 has 18 amino acids. Trimming at V came to 7 bases and at J to 2 bases, leaving 17 bases not matched to a gene. CDR3: CSVQALAGVSRAYNEQFF. In DNA, the CDR3 is TGCAGTGTTCAGGCGCTAGCGGGGGTGTCTCGCGCCTACAATGAGCAGTTCTTC.

The CDR3 reads CASSLSLGAGGPNEQFF. The CDR3 DNA reads TGCGCCAGCAGCCTTTCCCTGGGGGCGGGGGGGCCCAATGAGCAGTTCTTC. J is TRBJ2-1 and V is TRBV4-3, with 9 bases lining up with TRBD2. Trimming at V came to 4 bases and at J to 6 bases, leaving 13 bases not matched to a gene. The CDR3 is 17 residues long. CDR1 is LGHNA, CDR2 YSLEER, per germline.

This clonotype was seen many times. This rearrangement joins TRBV6-6 to TRBJ2-5; TRBD2 is a possible D gene (6 bases). The CDR3 has 16 amino acids. The V end lost 0 bases, the J end lost 4 bases, and 15 bases lay between the germline ends. Germline lookup yields CDR1 MNHNY and CDR2 SVGAGI (reference sequence). This CDR3 is CASSYSGGVYRETQYF. For the CDR3, the DNA is TGTGCCAGCAGTTACTCGGGCGGGGTTTATCGAGAGACCCAGTACTTC.

Comment on this clonotype: Compared with germline, one end of the junction differs, possibly owing to a read error. This chain uses TRBV5-6 with TRBJ2-5; D is undetermined. Germline loops: CDR1 SGHDT, CDR2 YYEEEE. The CDR3 has 13 residues. CDR3 DNA: TGTGCCAGCAGCTTTCCGGACCACGAGACCCAGTACTTC. This sequence encodes CASSFPDHETQYF.

This clonotype appeared many times. This chain joins TRBV27 and TRBJ2-7; 7 nucleotides align to TRBD1. V gave up 6 bases and J gave up 7 bases; unmatched junction bases: 6. The CDR3 is made up of 12 amino acids. Per germline, CDR1 MNHEY and CDR2 SMNVEV (reference sequence). The CDR3 DNA follows: TGTGCCAGCAGCATAACAGGGGAGGAGCAGTACTTC. This codes for CASSITGEEQYF.

The chain couples TRBV11-3 to TRBJ2-1, with TRBD2 identical over 7 bases. J gave up 9 bases and V 1 base, and 6 bases lay outside the gene matches. Germline V gives CDR1 SGHNT, CDR2 YENEEA. The length of the CDR3 is 14 residues. As DNA, the CDR3 is TGTGCCAGCAGCTTAGGACTGCCGGGAGGTGAGCAGTTCTTC. This codes for CASSLGLPGGEQFF. Using reference TRBV11-3 and TRBJ2-1 for the parts outside the CDR3, the full variable domain is EAGVVQSPRYKIIEKKQPVAFWCNPISGHNTLYWYLQNLGQGPELLIRYENEEAVDDSQLPKDRFSAERLKGVDSTLKIQPAELGDSAVYLCASSLGLPGGEQFFGPGTRLTVL.

The chain carries TRBV7-9 and TRBJ1-1; D is uncertain. Germline CDR1 reads SEHNR; CDR2 reads FQNEAQ (reference sequence). CDR3 size: 13 residues. The ends were cut back, 2 bases at V and 4 bases at J, with 8 bases in the middle. The CDR3 region has the DNA TGTGCCAGCAGCTTACTCCTGGGCACTGAAGCTTTCTTT. This gives the protein CASSLLLGTEAFF.

The J gene is TRBJ2-4, the V gene TRBV5-1; 7 bases line up with TRBD1. V trimming: 2 bases; J trimming: 14 bases; junction bases outside the gene matches: 4. The CDR3 is 11 residues long. Looked up from germline, CDR1 is SGHRS and CDR2 is YFSETQ. CDR3 sequence (DNA): TGCGCCAGCAGCTTAGAGGGGGCTGAGTACTTC. Protein: CASSLEGAEYF. Full variable domain (outside the CDR3, taken from reference TRBV5-1 and TRBJ2-4): KAGVTQTPRYLIKTRGQQVTLSCSPISGHRSVSWYQQTPGQGLQFLFEYFSETQRNKGNFPGRFSGRQFSNSRSEMNVSTLELGDSALYLCASSLEGAEYFGAGTRLSVL.